The 32 T cell receptor beta chains in this list originate from one sample, sequenced in a study of type 1 regulatory T cells. No antigen has been assigned to these receptors. In TCRdb, the reads were re-called with MiXCR into one record per CDR3 protein. The sample shows fewer than 75,000 distinct CDR3 sequences, almost 50% of them seen only once. Sequencing was carried out using cultured non-Tr1 T cells, either the whole culture or a sorted T cell fraction (not recorded which). Receptors were obtained from a human donor in good health.

The rearrangement uses TRBV20-1 and TRBJ1-1, with no clear D. V lost 3 bases and J 1 base, leaving 9 bases between the germline ends. CDR1 is DFQATT and CDR2 is SNEGSKA in the germline V gene (reference sequence). The CDR3 length is 13 residues. DNA of the CDR3: TGCAGTGCTAGTTGGCAGTCGAACACTGAAGCTTTCTTT. Translation gives CSASWQSNTEAFF.

This clonotype was detected a few times. V gene TRBV19 combines with J gene TRBJ2-6; no clear D. In germline, CDR1 is LNHDA, CDR2 SQIVND (reference sequence). V gave up 6 bases and J gave up 5 bases, with 8 bases separating them. CDR3 length: 13 residues. The chain's CDR3 is CASRGIWANVLTF. In DNA, the CDR3 is TGTGCCAGTAGGGGGATCTGGGCCAACGTCCTGACTTTC.

This clonotype was observed a handful of times. This sequence joins TRBV7-9 and TRBJ1-2; D perhaps matches TRBD1 (5 bases). The CDR3 sequence is 12 residues long. V gave up 8 bases and J gave up 8 bases, with 15 bases separating them. CDR1 and CDR2 (germline): SEHNR, FQNEAQ (reference sequence). The CDR3 reads CASANRGKGYTF. CDR3 nucleotide sequence: TGTGCCAGCGCTAACCGGGGGAAAGGCTACACCTTC.

In this sample, this clonotype turned up once. V gene TRBV2 combines with J gene TRBJ1-1; D is unclear. Trimming left V 8 bases short and J 8 bases short, with 12 bases between. The CDR3 is made up of 11 amino acids. Germline CDR1 and CDR2: SNHLY and FYNNEI. CDR3: CASQREFEAFF. In DNA form, the CDR3 reads TGTGCCAGCCAAAGGGAATTCGAAGCTTTCTTT.

Notes on this clonotype: At one end, the junction sequence differs from germline, possibly due to a read error. The chain uses TRBV7-9 and TRBJ2-7; 8 bases agree with TRBD1. From germline, CDR1 is SEHNR and CDR2 FQNEAQ (reference sequence). CDR3 length: 15 residues. CDR3 DNA sequence: TGTGTCAGCAGCTTACGAGACAGGGGACGGTACGAGCAGTACTTC. Its translation: CVSSLRDRGRYEQYF.

For the CDR3, the DNA is TGCGCCAGCAGCACGCGGGCCGCCCCCACAGATACGCAGTATTTT. Protein product: CASSTRAAPTDTQYF. The chain recombines TRBV5-1 with TRBJ2-3; TRBD2 is a possible D gene (5 bases). The V end was cut by 4 bases, the J end by 2 bases, with 14 bases between. Germline CDR1 and CDR2: SGHRS and YFSETQ. The length of the CDR3 is 15 residues.

The chain recombines TRBV5-1 with TRBJ1-1; a possible D gene is TRBD1 (6 bases). Trimming left V 4 bases short and J 1 base short, with 20 bases between. Germline V lookup: CDR1 SGHRS, CDR2 YFSETQ. This CDR3 has 17 residues. In nucleotides, the CDR3 is TGCGCCAGCAGCACTAGCGGGACATCATTTACGAACACTGAAGCTTTCTTT. Encoded protein: CASSTSGTSFTNTEAFF. The full variable domain, with the rest looked up from reference TRBV5-1 and TRBJ1-1, is KAGVTQTPRYLIKTRGQQVTLSCSPISGHRSVSWYQQTPGQGLQFLFEYFSETQRNKGNFPGRFSGRQFSNSRSEMNVSTLELGDSALYLCASSTSGTSFTNTEAFFGQGTRLTVV.

V usage is TRBV5-1 and J usage is TRBJ1-2, with D maybe TRBD1 (6 bases). The germline V gene encodes CDR1 SGHRS and CDR2 YFSETQ. V lost 0 bases and J lost 4, with 16 bases in between. This CDR3 spans 16 amino acids. The DNA for the CDR3 is TGCGCCAGCAGCTTGGCAGGGGACTGGACGTCCTATGGCTACACCTTC. Amino acids: CASSLAGDWTSYGYTF. Together with reference TRBV5-1 and TRBJ1-2, the CDR3 gives the full variable domain: KAGVTQTPRYLIKTRGQQVTLSCSPISGHRSVSWYQQTPGQGLQFLFEYFSETQRNKGNFPGRFSGRQFSNSRSEMNVSTLELGDSALYLCASSLAGDWTSYGYTFGSGTRLTVV.

This chain uses TRBV5-8 with TRBJ2-3; D unresolved. The V and J ends lost 2 bases and 5 bases respectively, with 15 bases between them. The V gene's germline CDR1 is SGHTS and CDR2 YDEGEE. The CDR3 spans 15 residues. Here the CDR3 reads CASSFGYTTGDTQYF. The CDR3 DNA sequence: TGTGCCAGCAGCTTCGGTTACACCACGGGAGATACGCAGTATTTT.

This clonotype came up a few times. The V and J genes are TRBV5-6 and TRBJ1-2; TRBD1 matches at 7 bases. This CDR3 is built from 14 residues. V lost 3 bases to trimming and J lost 6 bases; unmatched junction nucleotides: 8. The V gene's germline CDR1 is SGHDT and CDR2 YYEEEE. CDR3 sequence (DNA): TGTGCCAGCAGCTACAACCCGACAGGGAATGGCTACACCTTC. Amino acids: CASSYNPTGNGYTF.

This chain uses TRBV6-1 with TRBJ2-2; 7 bases are shared with TRBD2. CDR3 length: 14 residues. Trimming cost V 7 bases and J 5 bases; bases outside gene matches: 7. Germline-derived CDR1 and CDR2 are MNHNS and SASEGT. The CDR3 loop is CASTPGGGTGELFF. CDR3 nucleotides: TGTGCCAGCACCCCCGGGGGAGGGACCGGGGAGCTGTTTTTT.

This clonotype was detected only a few times. This chain uses TRBV19 with TRBJ2-1; 13 bases line up with TRBD2. Germline CDR1 reads LNHDA; CDR2 reads SQIVND (reference sequence). The V gene end was trimmed by 5 bases and the J gene end by 8 bases; junction bases not matched to a gene: 9. The CDR3 spans 16 residues. The CDR3 coding sequence is TGTGCCAGTAGTTTATCCGGGACTAGCGGGATGTATGAGCAGTTCTTC. Residues: CASSLSGTSGMYEQFF. The whole variable domain, remainder taken from reference TRBV19 and TRBJ2-1, is DGGITQSPKYLFRKEGQNVTLSCEQNLNHDAMYWYRQDPGQGLRLIYYSQIVNDFQKGDIAEGYSVSREKKESFPLTVTSAQKNPTAFYLCASSLSGTSGMYEQFFGPGTRLTVL.

The CDR3 DNA sequence: TGTGCCAGCAGTACACAGGGAGGGGTTGGCTACACCTTC. Amino acid sequence: CASSTQGGVGYTF. The V and J genes are TRBV2 and TRBJ1-2, with D possibly being TRBD1 (6 bases). V lost 5 bases to trimming and J lost 7 bases, with 14 bases between them. This CDR3 is built from 13 residues. Germline V gene sequence: CDR1 SNHLY, CDR2 FYNNEI.

This clonotype was detected many times. This chain joins TRBV5-1 and TRBJ2-5; D tentatively reads TRBD1 or TRBD2 (5 bases each). This CDR3 is built from 15 residues. The ends were cut back, 0 bases at V and 5 bases at J, with 14 bases in the middle. Germline V gene data show CDR1 as SGHRS and CDR2 as YFSETQ. Here the CDR3 reads CASSLGLGPGETQYF. CDR3 nucleotides: TGCGCCAGCAGCTTGGGACTGGGACCGGGGGAGACCCAGTACTTC.

This clonotype appeared a few times. This chain joins TRBV5-5 and TRBJ2-6; no reliable D call. The CDR3 is 11 amino acids. V lost 0 bases to trimming and J lost 10 bases, with 2 bases between them. CDR1 is SGHKS, CDR2 YYEKEE, per germline (reference sequence). The CDR3 here is CASSLVNVLTF. The CDR3 coding sequence is TGTGCCAGCAGCTTGGTTAACGTCCTGACTTTC.

The genes are TRBV28 and TRBJ2-1, with D possibly TRBD1 on 6 matching bases. Between the trimmed V and J ends, which lost 4 bases and 10 bases, there was a span of 11 bases. Germline values: CDR1 MDHEN, CDR2 SYDVKM. This CDR3 has 12 amino acids. The CDR3 is CASSSTGTEQFF. The CDR3 DNA is TGTGCCAGCAGTTCCACCGGGACAGAGCAGTTCTTC.

This clonotype turned up a few times. V usage is TRBV20-1 and J usage is TRBJ2-3, with D uncertain. Trimming removed 6 bases from V and 5 bases from J, with 9 bases in between. Germline V lookup: CDR1 DFQATT, CDR2 SNEGSKA (reference sequence). The CDR3 runs to 11 residues. CDR3 region: CSAAWVDTQYF. For the CDR3, the DNA is TGCAGTGCCGCGTGGGTAGATACGCAGTATTTT.

This clonotype was found a few times. The rearrangement joins TRBV24-1 to TRBJ2-2; TRBD1 or TRBD2 may be the D gene (5 bases each). The V end lost 0 bases, the J end lost 7 bases, and 14 bases lay between the germline ends. This CDR3 has 16 residues. CDR1 and CDR2 (germline): KGHDR, SFDVKD. The DNA of the CDR3 is TGTGCCACCAGTGATTTGGGGACGGGGTCGGACGGGGAGCTGTTTTTT. Translation: CATSDLGTGSDGELFF.

The rearrangement uses TRBV29-1 and TRBJ2-7, with D possibly TRBD2 on 7 matching bases. Germline assignment: CDR1 SQVTM and CDR2 ANQGSEA. The CDR3 sequence is 14 residues long. Trimming pared 6 bases from V and 6 bases from J, leaving 21 bases between. The CDR3 DNA reads TGCAGCGTCGGCTCGGGGGGCGAGAGTAGCGAGCAGTACTTC. Translating it yields CSVGSGGESSEQYF.

The chain joins TRBV30 to TRBJ1-1, with D uncertain. The V end lost 0 bases, the J end lost 6 bases, and 5 bases lay between the germline ends. Germline loops: CDR1 GTSNPN, CDR2 SVGIG (reference sequence). This CDR3 is built from 11 residues. The CDR3 spells CAWSVYAEAFF. The CDR3 nucleotides are TGTGCCTGGAGTGTTTATGCTGAAGCTTTCTTT.

This chain links TRBV2 with TRBJ1-6, with D tentatively TRBD1 (6 bases). The germline V gene encodes CDR1 SNHLY and CDR2 FYNNEI. V was shortened by 0 bases and J by 9 bases, with 15 bases between the two germline ends. This CDR3 is 16 amino acids long. CDR3 bases: TGTGCCAGCAGTGAAGCGCGGGGGGCTCAAGGTTCACCCCTCCACTTT. The encoded protein is CASSEARGAQGSPLHF.

The chain has TRBV28 and TRBJ2-5; D is ambiguous. The germline V gene has CDR1 MDHEN and CDR2 SYDVKM. V was pared by 2 bases and J by 2 bases, with 6 bases between. CDR3 length: 13 amino acids. The CDR3 reads CASSLPQQETQYF. CDR3 bases: TGTGCCAGCAGTTTACCACAACAAGAGACCCAGTACTTC.

This clonotype has just a few counts. This chain links TRBV5-5 with TRBJ1-1; D uncertain. The CDR3 runs to 14 residues. V lost 0 bases and J 4 bases, leaving 10 bases between the germline ends. CDR1 is SGHKS and CDR2 is YYEKEE in the germline V gene (reference sequence). The CDR3 here is CASSLDLGTTEAFF. CDR3 nucleotides: TGTGCCAGCAGCTTGGATCTGGGTACCACTGAAGCTTTCTTT.

This sequence joins TRBV28 and TRBJ1-1; the D is unclear. Trimming took off 8 bases at V and 9 bases at J, with 16 bases between the two ends. The CDR3 loop spans 12 amino acids. The germline V gene encodes CDR1 MDHEN and CDR2 SYDVKM. DNA for the CDR3: TGTGCCAGCGATTCCGGGCCCGGAAAAGCTTTCTTT. Protein product: CASDSGPGKAFF.

The table lists this clonotype with many counts. The chain couples TRBV7-2 to TRBJ2-3, with a weak D call TRBD2 (6 bases). Between the trimmed V and J ends, which lost 5 bases and 8 bases, there was a span of 14 bases. This CDR3 has 13 residues. Germline V gene lookup returns CDR1 SGHTA and CDR2 FQGNSA. DNA for the CDR3: TGTGCCAGCAGCCTAGATAGACTAGGTACGCAGTATTTT. It codes for CASSLDRLGTQYF. Looking up the rest from reference TRBV7-2 and TRBJ2-3 gives the full variable domain: GAGVSQSPSNKVTEKGKDVELRCDPISGHTALYWYRQSLGQGLEFLIYFQGNSAPDKSGLPSDRFSAERTGGSVSTLTIQRTQQEDSAVYLCASSLDRLGTQYFGPGTRLTVL.

CDR3: CASSLGGGLETDTQYF. As DNA, the CDR3 is TGTGCCAGCAGCCTGGGGGGGGGGCTCGAGACAGATACGCAGTATTTT. V gene TRBV11-3 combines with J gene TRBJ2-3; possibly TRBD2 for D (7 bases). This CDR3 is built from 16 residues. In germline, CDR1 is SGHNT, CDR2 YENEEA. V was trimmed by 5 bases and J by 3 bases, leaving 18 bases between them.

The chain recombines TRBV20-1 with TRBJ1-5; D unresolved. Germline-derived CDR1 and CDR2 are DFQATT and SNEGSKA (reference sequence). The CDR3 has 13 residues. V lost 0 bases to trimming and J lost 4 bases, with 7 bases between them. Here the CDR3 reads CSAREQTNQPQHF. In nucleotides, the CDR3 is TGCAGTGCTAGAGAACAGACTAATCAGCCCCAGCATTTT.

Turning to this clonotype: The junction does not match germline at one end; this may be a read error. CDR3 amino acids: CGARASLNYGYTF. The CDR3 DNA is TGCGGTGCTAGAGCCTCGCTTAACTATGGCTACACCTTC. The chain employs TRBV20-1 and TRBJ1-2; D ambiguous. The CDR3 loop spans 13 amino acids. CDR1 and CDR2 (germline): DFQATT, SNEGSKA (reference sequence).

This chain joins TRBV7-9 and TRBJ1-5, with a possible D match to TRBD1 (5 bases). The CDR3 runs 17 residues. Germline V lookup: CDR1 SEHNR, CDR2 FQNEAQ (reference sequence). The germline V and J ends were trimmed by 4 bases and 1 base, with 17 bases remaining between them. CDR3: CASSSGDGLWSNQPQHF. In DNA, the CDR3 is TGTGCCAGCAGCTCTGGGGACGGTTTGTGGAGCAATCAGCCCCAGCATTTT.

The chain employs TRBV20-1 and TRBJ2-7, with 7 positions matching TRBD2. The CDR3 is 14 amino acids. V dropped 3 bases and J dropped 0; count of bases not matched to a gene: 5. Germline-derived CDR1 and CDR2 are DFQATT and SNEGSKA (reference sequence). For the CDR3, the DNA is TGCAGTGCTAGGTTAGCGGGTCGCTCCTACGAGCAGTACTTC. Its translation: CSARLAGRSYEQYF.

This rearrangement joins TRBV7-9 to TRBJ1-2; 7 bases agree with TRBD1. J lost 8 bases, V lost 0 bases, and 6 bases had no gene match. CDR1 is SEHNR, CDR2 FQNEAQ, per germline (reference sequence). There are 14 residues in the CDR3. The CDR3 loop is CASSLAGTENGYTF. The CDR3 nucleotides read TGTGCCAGCAGCTTAGCGGGGACAGAAAACGGCTACACCTTC.

J is TRBJ2-7 and V is TRBV7-8; D possibly corresponds to TRBD1 (6 bases). Looked up from germline, CDR1 is SGHVS and CDR2 is FQNEAQ. Trimming removed 2 bases from V and 3 bases from J, with 20 bases in between. The CDR3 spans 17 residues. DNA of the CDR3: TGTGCCAGCAGCTTATTTACTCCAGCCCAGGGGTTCTACGAGCAGTACTTC. Protein product: CASSLFTPAQGFYEQYF.